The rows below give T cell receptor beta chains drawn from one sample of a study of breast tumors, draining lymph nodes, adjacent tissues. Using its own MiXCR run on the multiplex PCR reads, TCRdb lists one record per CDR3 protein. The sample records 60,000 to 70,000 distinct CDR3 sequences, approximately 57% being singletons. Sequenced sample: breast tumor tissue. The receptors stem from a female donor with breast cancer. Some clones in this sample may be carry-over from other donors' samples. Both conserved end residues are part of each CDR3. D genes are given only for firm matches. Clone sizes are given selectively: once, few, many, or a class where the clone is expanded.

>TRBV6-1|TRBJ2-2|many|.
TGTGCCAGCAGTCACGGACAGACCGGGGAGCTGTTTTTT
CASSHGQTGELFF
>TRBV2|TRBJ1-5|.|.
TGTGCCAGCACACTAATGGGGCGGGGCAATCAGCCCCAGCATTTT
CASTLMGRGNQPQHF
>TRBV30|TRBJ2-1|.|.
TGTGCCTGGAGCCCCGGGACGGTTTACAATGAGCAGTTCTTC
CAWSPGTVYNEQFF
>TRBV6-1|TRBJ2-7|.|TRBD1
TGTGCCAGCAGTGAAGGGACTGTGGACAGGAGCCGTATTGGGGAGTACTTC
CASSEGTVDRSRIGEYF
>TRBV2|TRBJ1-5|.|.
TGTGCCAGCTCGACCGGGACCGCTAGCAATCAGCCCCAGCATTTT
CASSTGTASNQPQHF
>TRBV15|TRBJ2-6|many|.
TGTGCCACCAGCAGAGGTATGGCTTCTGGGGCCAACGTCCTGACTTTC
CATSRGMASGANVLTF
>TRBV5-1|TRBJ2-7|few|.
TGCGCCAGCAGGAGGATCCTAGGCCCTTACGAGCAGTACTTC
CASRRILGPYEQYF
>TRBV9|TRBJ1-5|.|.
TGTGCCAGCAGCCCCTCCTCGGACGGAAGCAATCAGCCCCAGCATTTT
CASSPSSDGSNQPQHF
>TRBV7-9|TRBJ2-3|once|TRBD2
TGTGCCAGCAGCTTCGCCCGACTAGCGGGAGTCACAGATACGCAGTATTTT
CASSFARLAGVTDTQYF
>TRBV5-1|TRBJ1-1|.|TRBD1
TGCGCCAGCAGCTGGGGACAGAGCAACACTGAAGCTTTCTTT
CASSWGQSNTEAFF
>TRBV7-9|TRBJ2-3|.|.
TGTGCCAGCAGATACCCGGGGTCCACAGATACGCAGTATTTT
CASRYPGSTDTQYF
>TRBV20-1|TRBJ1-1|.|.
TGCAGTGCTAACAGTGGGGCCGCCCACAGCGGACGGAGGGGAGCTTTCTTT
CSANSGAAHSGRRGAFF
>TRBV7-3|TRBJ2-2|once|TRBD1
TGTGCCAGCAGCTTAGGGAGACAGGGTGGCACCGGGGAGCTGTTTTTT
CASSLGRQGGTGELFF
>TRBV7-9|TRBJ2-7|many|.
TGTGCCAGCAGCTTAGAGAGGGAGTCCTACGAGCAGTACTTC
CASSLERESYEQYF
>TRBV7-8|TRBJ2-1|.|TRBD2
TGTGCCAGCAGCAAAAGGACTAGCGGGGGGACCGATGAGCAGTTCTTC
CASSKRTSGGTDEQFF
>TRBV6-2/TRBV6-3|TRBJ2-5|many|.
TGTGCCAGCAGTTACTCACCCTCTGGGCGGTCCATAAGGCAAGAGACCCAGTACTTC
CASSYSPSGRSIRQETQYF
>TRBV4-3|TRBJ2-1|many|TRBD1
TGCGCCAGCAGCCAAGGGGGACAGGGGAAGGCTTACAATGAGCAGTTCTTC
CASSQGGQGKAYNEQFF
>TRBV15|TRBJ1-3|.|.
TGTGCCACCAGGGGGGCTGGAGGAAACACCATATATTTT
CATRGAGGNTIYF
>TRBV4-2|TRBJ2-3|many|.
TGTGCCAGCAGCCAAGAGGGGGACCGACCGGCCGGAGATACGCAGTATTTT
CASSQEGDRPAGDTQYF
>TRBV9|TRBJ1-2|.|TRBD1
TGCGCCAGCAGCGTAGCAGGGGGCGCCGGGGGCTACACCTTC
CASSVAGGAGGYTF
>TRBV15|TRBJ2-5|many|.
TGTGCCACCAGCAGGGTTCCTGGGGGGGGCTTCAGAGAGACCCAGTACTTC
CATSRVPGGGFRETQYF
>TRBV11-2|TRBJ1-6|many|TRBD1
TGTGCCAGCAGCTTGGGGACAGTTAATTCACCCCTCCACTTT
CASSLGTVNSPLHF
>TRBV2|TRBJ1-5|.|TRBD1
TGTGCCAGCAGGGAACCGGGACAGGGCAATCAGCCCCAGCATTTT
CASREPGQGNQPQHF
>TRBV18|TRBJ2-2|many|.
TGTGCCAGCTCACGGCAGGGTAACACCGGGGAGCTGTTTTTT
CASSRQGNTGELFF
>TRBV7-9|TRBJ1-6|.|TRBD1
TGTGCCAGCAGCCTAACCTCCGGGACAGGCCATAATTCACCCCTCCACTTT
CASSLTSGTGHNSPLHF
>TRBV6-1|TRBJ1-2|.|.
TGTGCCAGCCTGGACGGATACTATGGCTACACCTTC
CASLDGYYGYTF
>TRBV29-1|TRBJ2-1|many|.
TGCAGCGTTGAGCTTGCTGGGCAGTTCTTC
CSVELAGQFF
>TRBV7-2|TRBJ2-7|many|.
TGTGCCAGCAGCTTGGGGGTAGGGGGAGGGGAGCAGTACTTC
CASSLGVGGGEQYF
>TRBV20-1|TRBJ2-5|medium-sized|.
TGCAGTGCTAGAGATCCCCTGGAGGGAGAGACCCAGTACTTC
CSARDPLEGETQYF
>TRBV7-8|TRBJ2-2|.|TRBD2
TGTGCCAGCAGCTTAGGGGTTAGCGGGCCCAACACCGGGGAGCTGTTTTTT
CASSLGVSGPNTGELFF
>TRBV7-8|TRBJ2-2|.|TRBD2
TGTGCCAGCAGCTCCTCGACTAGCGGGTTCACCGGGGAGCTGTTTTTT
CASSSSTSGFTGELFF
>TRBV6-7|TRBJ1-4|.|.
TGTGCCAGCAGTTACTCGAAAGGCAATGAAAAACTGTTTTTT
CASSYSKGNEKLFF
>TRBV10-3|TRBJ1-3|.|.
TGTGCCATCAGTGACAGCTCAGGAAACACCATATATTTT
CAISDSSGNTIYF
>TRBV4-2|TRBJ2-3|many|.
TGTGCCAGCAGCCAAGAGGACGGACGCACAGATACGCAGTATTTT
CASSQEDGRTDTQYF
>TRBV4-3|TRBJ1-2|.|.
TGCGCCAGCAGCCCGAAAAAGACAGCGATAAACTATGGCTACACCTTC
CASSPKKTAINYGYTF
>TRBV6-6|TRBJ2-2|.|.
TGTGCCAGCAGTTCAACAGGGAGCGGGGACACCGGGGAGCTGTTTTTT
CASSSTGSGDTGELFF
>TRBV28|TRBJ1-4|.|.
TGTGCCAGCAGTGAAGCAAGGGGGGCCCATGAAAAACTGTTTTTT
CASSEARGAHEKLFF
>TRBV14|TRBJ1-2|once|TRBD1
TGTGCTGCACTCAGCCGAGGGGGCGACTATGGCTACACCTTC
CAALSRGGDYGYTF
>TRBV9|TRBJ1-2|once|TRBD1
TGTGCCAGCAGCGTTAGGCAGGGGGCTGGTGGCTACACCTTC
CASSVRQGAGGYTF
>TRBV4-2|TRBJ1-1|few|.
TGTGCCAGCAGCCAAGACCTTCGGGGCACTGAAGCTTTCTTT
CASSQDLRGTEAFF
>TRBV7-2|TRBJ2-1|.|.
TGTGCCAGCAGCTTTTCAGGTGTTCCTTCCAATGAGCAGTTCTTC
CASSFSGVPSNEQFF
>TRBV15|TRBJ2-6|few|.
TGTGCCACCAGCAGAGGTATGGCTTCCGGGGCCAACGTCCTGGCTTTC
CATSRGMASGANVLAF
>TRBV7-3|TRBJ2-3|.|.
TGTGCCAGCAGCGTAGGGGGACGGGCGGGATATCGTGATACGCAGTATTTT
CASSVGGRAGYRDTQYF
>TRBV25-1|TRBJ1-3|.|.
TGTGCCAGCAGTGAAGGTATAGCCTATGGCTACACCATATATTTT
CASSEGIAYGYTIYF
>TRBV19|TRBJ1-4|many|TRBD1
TGTGCCAGTAGTATCGGACAGGCAGAAAAACTGTTTTTT
CASSIGQAEKLFF
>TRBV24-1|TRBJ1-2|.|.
TGTGCCCCCAGTGGTTCTACAGATCACGGATATGGCTACACCTTC
CAPSGSTDHGYGYTF
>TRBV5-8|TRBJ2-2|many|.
TGTGCCAGCAGCTTGGACCATACGAACACCGGGGAGCTGTTTTTT
CASSLDHTNTGELFF
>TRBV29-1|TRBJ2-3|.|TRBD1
TGCAGCGTTGAGGGACAGGGCGACACGCATACGCAGTATTTT
CSVEGQGDTHTQYF
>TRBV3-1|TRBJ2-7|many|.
TGTGCCAGCAGCCAGAATATGGCCTACGAGCAGTACTTC
CASSQNMAYEQYF
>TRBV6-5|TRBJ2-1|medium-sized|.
TGTGCCAGCAGCCCCGTTGGGGGGTTTTACAATGAGCAGTTCTTC
CASSPVGGFYNEQFF
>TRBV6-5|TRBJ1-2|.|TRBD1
TGTGCCAGCAGGGACTCGACAGGGAGGGATGGCTACACCTTC
CASRDSTGRDGYTF
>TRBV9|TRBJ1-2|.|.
TGTGCCAGCAGTCGAGGGGGGGGCAACACCTTC
CASSRGGGNTF
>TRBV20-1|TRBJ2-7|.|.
TGCAGTGCTAGAGATCTCCGGGGAGTGGGGTACGAGCAGTACTTC
CSARDLRGVGYEQYF
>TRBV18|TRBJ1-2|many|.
TGTGCCAGCTCACCACCGTTACAGGAAGGCTACACCTTC
CASSPPLQEGYTF
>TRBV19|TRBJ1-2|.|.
TGTGCCAGTAGTAACCGGGACCAAATAGGAGGCTACACCTTC
CASSNRDQIGGYTF
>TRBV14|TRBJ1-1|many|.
TGTGCCAGCAGCCAAGATCTAGGGTACACTGAAGCTTTCTTT
CASSQDLGYTEAFF
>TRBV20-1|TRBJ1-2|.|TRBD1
TGCAGTGCCTGGACAGGTCATGGCTACACCTTC
CSAWTGHGYTF
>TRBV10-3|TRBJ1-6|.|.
TGTGCCATCACCGGGGGCGCTTCACCCCTCCACTTT
CAITGGASPLHF